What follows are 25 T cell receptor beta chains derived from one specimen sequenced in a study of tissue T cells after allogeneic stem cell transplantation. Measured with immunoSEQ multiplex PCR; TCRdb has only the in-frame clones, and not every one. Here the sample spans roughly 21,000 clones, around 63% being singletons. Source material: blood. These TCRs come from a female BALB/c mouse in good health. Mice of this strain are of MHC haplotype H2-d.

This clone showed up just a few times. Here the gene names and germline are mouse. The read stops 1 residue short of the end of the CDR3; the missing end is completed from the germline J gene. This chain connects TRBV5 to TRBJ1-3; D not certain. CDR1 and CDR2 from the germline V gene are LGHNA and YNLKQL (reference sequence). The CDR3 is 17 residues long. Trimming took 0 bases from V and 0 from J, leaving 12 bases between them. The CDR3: CASSQDKILNSGNTLYF. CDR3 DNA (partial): TGTGCCAGCAGCCAAGACAAAATCCTTAATTCTGGAAATACGCTCTAT.

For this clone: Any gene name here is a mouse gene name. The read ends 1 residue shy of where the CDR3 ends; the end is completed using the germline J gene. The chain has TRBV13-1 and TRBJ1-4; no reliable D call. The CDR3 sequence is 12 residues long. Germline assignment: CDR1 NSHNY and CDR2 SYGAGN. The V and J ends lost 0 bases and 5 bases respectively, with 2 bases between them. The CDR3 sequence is CASSDENERLFF. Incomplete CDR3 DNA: TGTGCCAGCAGTGATGAGAACGAAAGATTATTT.

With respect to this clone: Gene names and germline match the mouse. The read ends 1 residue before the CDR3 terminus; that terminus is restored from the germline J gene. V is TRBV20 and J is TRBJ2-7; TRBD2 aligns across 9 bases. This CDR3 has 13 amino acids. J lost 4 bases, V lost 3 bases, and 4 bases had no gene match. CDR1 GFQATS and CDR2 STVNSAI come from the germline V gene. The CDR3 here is CGASFGGAYEQYF. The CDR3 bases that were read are TGTGGTGCTAGTTTTGGGGGGGCGTATGAACAGTAC. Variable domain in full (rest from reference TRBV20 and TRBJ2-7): GALVYQYPRRTICKSGTSMRMECQAVGFQATSVAWYRQSPQKTFELIALSTVNSAIKYEQNFTQEKFPISHPNLSFSSMTVLNAYLEDRGLYLCGASFGGAYEQYFGPGTRLTVL.

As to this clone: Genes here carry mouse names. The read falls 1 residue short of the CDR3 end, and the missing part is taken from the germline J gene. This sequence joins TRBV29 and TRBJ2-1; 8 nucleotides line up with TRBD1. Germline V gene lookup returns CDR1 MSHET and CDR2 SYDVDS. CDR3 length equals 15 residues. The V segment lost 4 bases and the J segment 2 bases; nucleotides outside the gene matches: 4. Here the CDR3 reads CASSSPDRDYAEQFF. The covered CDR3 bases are TGTGCTAGCAGTTCCCCGGACAGGGACTATGCTGAGCAGTTC.

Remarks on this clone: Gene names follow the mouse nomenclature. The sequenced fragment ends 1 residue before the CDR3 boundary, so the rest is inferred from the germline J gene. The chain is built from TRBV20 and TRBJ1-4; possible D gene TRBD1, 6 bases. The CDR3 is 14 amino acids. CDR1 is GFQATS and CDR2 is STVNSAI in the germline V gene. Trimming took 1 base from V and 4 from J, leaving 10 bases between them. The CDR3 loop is CGARGQGRNERLFF. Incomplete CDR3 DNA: TGTGGTGCTAGGGGGCAGGGGCGCAACGAAAGATTATTT.

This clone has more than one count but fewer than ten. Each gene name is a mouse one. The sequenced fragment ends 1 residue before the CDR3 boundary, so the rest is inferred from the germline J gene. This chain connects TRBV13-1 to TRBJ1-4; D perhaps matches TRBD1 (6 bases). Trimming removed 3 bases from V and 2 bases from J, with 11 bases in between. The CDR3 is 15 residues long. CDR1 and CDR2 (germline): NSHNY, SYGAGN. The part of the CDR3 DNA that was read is TGTGCCAGCAGTGGCCGGGACAAATCCAACGAAAGATTATTT. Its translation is CASSGRDKSNERLF. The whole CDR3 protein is CASSGRDKSNERLFF.

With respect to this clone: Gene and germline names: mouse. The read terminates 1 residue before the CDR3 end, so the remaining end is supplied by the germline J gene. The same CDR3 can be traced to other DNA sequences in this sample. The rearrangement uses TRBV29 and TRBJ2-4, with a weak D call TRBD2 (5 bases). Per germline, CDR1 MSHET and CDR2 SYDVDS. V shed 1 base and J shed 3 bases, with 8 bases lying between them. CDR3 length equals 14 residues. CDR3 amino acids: CASSLLGSQNTLYF. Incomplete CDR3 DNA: TGTGCTAGCAGTTTATTGGGGAGCCAAAACACCTTGTAC. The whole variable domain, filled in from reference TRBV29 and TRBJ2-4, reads DMKVTQMPRYLIKRMGENVLLECGQDMSHETMYWYRQDPGLGLQLIYISYDVDSNSEGDIPKGYRVSRKKREHFSLILDSAKTNQTSVYFCASSLLGSQNTLYFGAGTRLSVL.

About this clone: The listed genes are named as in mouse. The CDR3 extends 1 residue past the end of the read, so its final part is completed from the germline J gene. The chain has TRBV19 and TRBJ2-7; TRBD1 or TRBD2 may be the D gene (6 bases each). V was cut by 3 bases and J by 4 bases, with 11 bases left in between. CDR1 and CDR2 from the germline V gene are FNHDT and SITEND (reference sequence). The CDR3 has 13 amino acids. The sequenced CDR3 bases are TGTGCCAGCAGTACAGAGGGGGGATATGAACAGTAC. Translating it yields CASSTEGGYEQY. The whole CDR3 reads CASSTEGGYEQYF. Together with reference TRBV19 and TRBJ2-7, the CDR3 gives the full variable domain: GGIITQTPKFLIGQEGQKLTLKCQQNFNHDTMYWYRQDSGKGLRLIYYSITENDLQKGDLSEGYDASREKKSSFSLTVTSAQKNEMAVFLCASSTEGGYEQYFGPGTRLTVL.

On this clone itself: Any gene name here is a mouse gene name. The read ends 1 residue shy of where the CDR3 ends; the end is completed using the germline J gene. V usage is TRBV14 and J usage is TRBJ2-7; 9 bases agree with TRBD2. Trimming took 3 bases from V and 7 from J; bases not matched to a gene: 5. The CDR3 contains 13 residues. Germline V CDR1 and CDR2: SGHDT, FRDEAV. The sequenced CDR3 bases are TGTGCCAGCAGTTACTGGGGGGCGCTGGAACAGTAC. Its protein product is CASSYWGALEQY. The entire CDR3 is CASSYWGALEQYF.

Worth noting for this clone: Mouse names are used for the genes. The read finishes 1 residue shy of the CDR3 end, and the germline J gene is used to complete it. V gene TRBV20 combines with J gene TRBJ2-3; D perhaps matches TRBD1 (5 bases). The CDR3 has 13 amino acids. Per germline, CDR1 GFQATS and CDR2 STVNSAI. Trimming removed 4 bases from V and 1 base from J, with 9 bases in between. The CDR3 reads CGAKDRGAETLYF. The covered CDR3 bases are TGTGGTGCTAAAGACAGAGGTGCAGAAACGCTGTAT.

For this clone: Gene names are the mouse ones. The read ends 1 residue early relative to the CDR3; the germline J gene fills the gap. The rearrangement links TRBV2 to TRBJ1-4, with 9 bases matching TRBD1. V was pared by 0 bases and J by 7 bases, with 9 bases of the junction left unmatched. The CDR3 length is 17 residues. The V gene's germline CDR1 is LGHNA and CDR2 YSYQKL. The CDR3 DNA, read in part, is TGTGCCAGCAGCCAAGATCCCGGGACAGGGCATGCCGAAAGATTATTT. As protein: CASSQDPGTGHAERLF. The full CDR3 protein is CASSQDPGTGHAERLFF. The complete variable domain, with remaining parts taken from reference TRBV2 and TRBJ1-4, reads DPKIIQKPKYLVAVTGSEKILICEQYLGHNAMYWYRQSAKKPLEFMFSYSYQKLMDNQTASSRFQPQSSKKNHLDLQITALKPDDSATYFCASSQDPGTGHAERLFFGHGTKLSVL.

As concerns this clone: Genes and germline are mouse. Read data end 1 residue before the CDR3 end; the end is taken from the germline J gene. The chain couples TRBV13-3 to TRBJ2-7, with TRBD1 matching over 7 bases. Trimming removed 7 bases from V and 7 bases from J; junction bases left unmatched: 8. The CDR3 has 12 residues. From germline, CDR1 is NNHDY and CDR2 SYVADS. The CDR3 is CASGHRGGEQYF. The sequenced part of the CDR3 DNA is TGTGCCAGCGGACACAGGGGAGGGGAACAGTAC.

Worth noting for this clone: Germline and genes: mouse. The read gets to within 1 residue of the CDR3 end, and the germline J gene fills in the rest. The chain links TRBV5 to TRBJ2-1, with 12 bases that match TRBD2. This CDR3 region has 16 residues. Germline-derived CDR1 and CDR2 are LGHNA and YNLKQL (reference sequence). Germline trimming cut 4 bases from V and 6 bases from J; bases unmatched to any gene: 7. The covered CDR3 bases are TGTGCCAGCAGCCCCCAGACTGGGGGGGCGCCTGCTGAGCAGTTC. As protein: CASSPQTGGAPAEQF. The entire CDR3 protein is CASSPQTGGAPAEQFF.

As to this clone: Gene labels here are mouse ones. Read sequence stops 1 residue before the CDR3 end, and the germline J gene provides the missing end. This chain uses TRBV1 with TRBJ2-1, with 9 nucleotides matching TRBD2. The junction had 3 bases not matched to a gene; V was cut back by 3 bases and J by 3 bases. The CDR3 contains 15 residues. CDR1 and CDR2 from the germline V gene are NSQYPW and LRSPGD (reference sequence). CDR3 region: CTCSADWGIYAEQFF. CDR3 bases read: TGCACCTGCAGTGCTGACTGGGGGATCTATGCTGAGCAGTTC.

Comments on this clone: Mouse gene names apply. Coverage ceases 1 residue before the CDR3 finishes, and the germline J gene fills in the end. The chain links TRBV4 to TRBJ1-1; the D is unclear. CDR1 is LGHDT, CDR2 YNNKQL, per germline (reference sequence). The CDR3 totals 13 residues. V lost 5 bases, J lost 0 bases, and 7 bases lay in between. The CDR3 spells CASSLQSNTEVFF. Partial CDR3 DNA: TGTGCCAGCAGCCTACAGTCAAACACAGAAGTCTTC.

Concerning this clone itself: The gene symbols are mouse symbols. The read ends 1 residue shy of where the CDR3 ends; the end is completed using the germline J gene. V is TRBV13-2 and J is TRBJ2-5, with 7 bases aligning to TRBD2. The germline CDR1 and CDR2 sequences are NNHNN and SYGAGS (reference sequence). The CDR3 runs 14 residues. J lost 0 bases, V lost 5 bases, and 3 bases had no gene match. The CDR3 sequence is CASGGLHNQDTQYF. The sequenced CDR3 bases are TGTGCCAGCGGGGGACTGCATAACCAAGACACCCAGTAC.

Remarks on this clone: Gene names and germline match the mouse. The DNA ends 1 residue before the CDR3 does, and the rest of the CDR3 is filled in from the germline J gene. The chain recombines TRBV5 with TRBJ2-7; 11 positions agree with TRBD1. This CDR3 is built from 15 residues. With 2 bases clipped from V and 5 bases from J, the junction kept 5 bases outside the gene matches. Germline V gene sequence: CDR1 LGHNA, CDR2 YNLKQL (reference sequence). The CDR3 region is CASSQPGTGGDEQYF. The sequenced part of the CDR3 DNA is TGTGCCAGCAGCCAACCCGGGACAGGGGGGGATGAACAGTAC.

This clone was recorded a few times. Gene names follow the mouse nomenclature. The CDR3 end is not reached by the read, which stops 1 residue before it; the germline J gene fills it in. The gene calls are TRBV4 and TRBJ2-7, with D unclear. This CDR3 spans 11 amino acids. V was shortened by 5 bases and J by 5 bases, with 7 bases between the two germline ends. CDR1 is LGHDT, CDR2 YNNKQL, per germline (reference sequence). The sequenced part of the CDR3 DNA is TGTGCCAGCAGCCTCCGACATGAACAGTAC. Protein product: CASSLRHEQY. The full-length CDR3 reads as CASSLRHEQYF.

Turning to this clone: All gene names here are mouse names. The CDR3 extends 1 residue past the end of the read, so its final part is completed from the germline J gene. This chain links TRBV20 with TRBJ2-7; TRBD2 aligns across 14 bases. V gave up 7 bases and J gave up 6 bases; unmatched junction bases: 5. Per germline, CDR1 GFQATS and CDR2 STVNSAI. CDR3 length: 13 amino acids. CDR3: CGVGTGGAPEQYF. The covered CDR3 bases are TGTGGTGTCGGGACTGGGGGGGCGCCTGAACAGTAC.

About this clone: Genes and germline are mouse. The CDR3 bases that were read are TGTGCCAGCAGTATTCGAATCTATGAACAGTAC. Protein sequence: CASSIRIYEQY. The CDR3 in full is CASSIRIYEQYF. This rearrangement joins TRBV19 to TRBJ2-7; D call uncertain. The CDR3 is cut off 1 residue early in the read; its end comes from the germline J gene. CDR1 is FNHDT and CDR2 is SITEND in the germline V gene (reference sequence). The CDR3 sequence is 12 residues long. V was pared by 2 bases and J by 3 bases, with 6 bases between.

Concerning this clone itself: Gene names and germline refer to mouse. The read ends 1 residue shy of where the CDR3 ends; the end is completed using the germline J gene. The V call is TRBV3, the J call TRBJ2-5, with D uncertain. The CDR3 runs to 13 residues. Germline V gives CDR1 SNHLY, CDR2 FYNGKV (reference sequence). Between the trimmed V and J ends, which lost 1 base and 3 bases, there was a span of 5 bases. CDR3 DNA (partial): TGTGCCAGCAGCTTAGGGAAGCAAGACACCCAGTAC. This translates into CASSLGKQDTQY. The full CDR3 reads CASSLGKQDTQYF.

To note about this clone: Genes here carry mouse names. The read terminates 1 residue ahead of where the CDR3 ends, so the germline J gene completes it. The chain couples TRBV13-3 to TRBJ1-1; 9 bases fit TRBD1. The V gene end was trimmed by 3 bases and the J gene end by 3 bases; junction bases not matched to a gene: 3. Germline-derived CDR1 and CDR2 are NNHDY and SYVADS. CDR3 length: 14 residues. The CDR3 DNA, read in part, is TGTGCCAGCAGTGTCCGGGACAGGGACACAGAAGTCTTC. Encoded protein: CASSVRDRDTEVF. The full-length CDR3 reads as CASSVRDRDTEVFF.

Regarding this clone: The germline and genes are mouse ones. CDR3 bases read: TGTGCCAGCAGCCAAGGGACAGGGCCCTATGAACAGTAC. Its protein is CASSQGTGPYEQY. The CDR3 in its entirety is CASSQGTGPYEQYF. This chain joins TRBV5 and TRBJ2-7; 8 nucleotides agree with TRBD1. The read gets to within 1 residue of the CDR3 end, and the germline J gene fills in the rest. Losses at the gene ends were 1 base for V and 2 bases for J; bases not matched to a gene: 1. Germline V gene data show CDR1 as LGHNA and CDR2 as YNLKQL (reference sequence). The CDR3 consists of 14 residues.

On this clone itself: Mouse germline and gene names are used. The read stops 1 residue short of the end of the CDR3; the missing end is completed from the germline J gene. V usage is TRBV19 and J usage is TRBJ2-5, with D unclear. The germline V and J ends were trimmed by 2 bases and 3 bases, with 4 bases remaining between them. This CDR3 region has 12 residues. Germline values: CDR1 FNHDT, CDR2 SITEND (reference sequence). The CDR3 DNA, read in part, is TGTGCCAGCAGTATTCAACAAGACACCCAGTAC. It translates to CASSIQQDTQY. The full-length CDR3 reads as CASSIQQDTQYF.

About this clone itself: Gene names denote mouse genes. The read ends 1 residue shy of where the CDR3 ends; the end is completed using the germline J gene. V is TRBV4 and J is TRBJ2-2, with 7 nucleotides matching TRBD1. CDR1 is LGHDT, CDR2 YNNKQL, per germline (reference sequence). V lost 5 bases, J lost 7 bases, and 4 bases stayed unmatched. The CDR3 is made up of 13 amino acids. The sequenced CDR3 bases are TGTGCCAGCAGCAACACAGGGGTCGGGCAGCTCTAC. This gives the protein CASSNTGVGQLY. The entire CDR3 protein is CASSNTGVGQLYF.